What follows describes a single TCR beta chain. Antigen unknown. One entry per CDR3 protein results from TCRdb running MiXCR on the 5' RACE reads. This table holds approximately 530,000 distinct CDR3 sequences, under 25% found once. This entry belongs to a study of identical twins. The CDR3 runs 16 residues. CDR1 and CDR2 from the germline V gene are SGHVS and FQNEAQ. The ends were cut back, 3 bases at V and 3 bases at J, with 17 bases in the middle. Points from the study as a whole: Findings came from cross-sectional statistics, without long-term follow-up of donors. Monozygotic twins shared more out-of-frame TCR alpha than recombination models predicted.

Healthy Caucasians supplied all donations. These sequences were also reported in another study, on yellow fever vaccine responses in identical twins.

The specimen sequenced was CD4+ T cells sorted from blood. The source is a woman aged 18-29 years in good health. This sequence joins TRBV7-8 and TRBJ2-5; TRBD1 is a possible D gene (6 bases). The CDR3 sequence is CASSLSDRDNKETQYF. The CDR3 coding sequence is TGTGCCAGCAGCTTGAGCGACCGGGACAACAAAGAGACCCAGTACTTC.